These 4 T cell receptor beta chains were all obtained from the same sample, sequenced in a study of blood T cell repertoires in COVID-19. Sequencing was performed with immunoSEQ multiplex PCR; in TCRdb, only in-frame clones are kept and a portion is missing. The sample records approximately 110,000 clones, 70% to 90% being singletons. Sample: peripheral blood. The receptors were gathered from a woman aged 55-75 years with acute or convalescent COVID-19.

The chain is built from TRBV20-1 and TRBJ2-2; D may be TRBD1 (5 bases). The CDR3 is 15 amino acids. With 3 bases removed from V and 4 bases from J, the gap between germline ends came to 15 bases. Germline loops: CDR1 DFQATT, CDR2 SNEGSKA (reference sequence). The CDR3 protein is CSASKGVGVTGELFF. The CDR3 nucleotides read TGCAGTGCTAGTAAAGGGGTCGGAGTCACCGGGGAGCTGTTTTTT.

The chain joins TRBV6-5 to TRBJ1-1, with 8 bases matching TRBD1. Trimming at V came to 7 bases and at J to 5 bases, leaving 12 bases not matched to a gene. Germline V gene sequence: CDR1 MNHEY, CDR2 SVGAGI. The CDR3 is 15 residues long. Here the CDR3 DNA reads TGTGCCAGCAAAGACCCGGGACAGGAGGGGACTGAAGCTTTCTTT. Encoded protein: CASKDPGQEGTEAFF.

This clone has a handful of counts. The CDR3 region is CAISQNSGNTIYF. The CDR3 DNA is TGTGCCATCTCTCAGAACTCTGGAAACACCATATATTTT. The chain uses TRBV6-5 and TRBJ1-3; D remains ambiguous. The germline V and J ends were trimmed by 10 bases and 0 bases, with 10 bases remaining between them. CDR3 length: 13 amino acids. Germline V gene data show CDR1 as MNHEY and CDR2 as SVGAGI.

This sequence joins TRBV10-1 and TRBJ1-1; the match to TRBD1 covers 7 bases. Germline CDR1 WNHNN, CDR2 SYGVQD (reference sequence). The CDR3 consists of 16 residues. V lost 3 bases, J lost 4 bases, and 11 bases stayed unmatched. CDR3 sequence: CASSDSTDREGTEAFF. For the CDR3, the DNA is TGCGCCAGCAGTGATTCTACCGACAGGGAAGGCACTGAAGCTTTCTTT.